These 18 T cell receptor beta chains originate from one sample sequenced in a study of regulatory T cells in long-lasting Graves disease. Stated time point: newly diagnosed GD, antithyroid drugs for less than 3 months. With RNA extracted from PBMCs as input, the TCR library was made. According to the study, TCR beta libraries were built with iRepertoire HTBI primers and CDR3-region Arm-PCR. TCRdb re-called the multiplex PCR reads with MiXCR, one entry per CDR3 protein. The data hold 450,000 to 650,000 distinct CDR3 sequences, with 15% to 20% observed a single time. This sample was shared with a second study, whose subject was T cells in Graves' hyperthyroidism and ophthalmopathy.

The specimen comprised peripheral blood mononuclear cells (PBMCs), sampled at new diagnosis, from a patient treated with antithyroid drugs. The receptors originated from a woman aged 35-65 years with Graves disease.

Many counts were recorded for this clonotype. The V and J genes are TRBV2 and TRBJ1-1, with D possibly being TRBD1 (5 bases). The V gene's germline CDR1 is SNHLY and CDR2 FYNNEI. The ends were cut back, 8 bases at V and 1 base at J, with 14 bases in the middle. CDR3 length equals 14 residues. CDR3 in amino acids: CASGGRVQNTEAFF. CDR3 in DNA: TGTGCCAGCGGGGGTAGGGTGCAGAACACTGAAGCTTTCTTT. The whole variable domain, filled in from reference TRBV2 and TRBJ1-1, reads EPEVTQTPSHQVTQMGQEVILRCVPISNHLYFYWYRQILGQKVEFLVSFYNNEISEKSEIFDDQFSVERPDGSNFTLKIRSTKLEDSAMYFCASGGRVQNTEAFFGQGTRLTVV.

The table lists this clonotype with a few counts. This chain links TRBV5-5 with TRBJ1-2; D gene uncertain. This CDR3 has 15 residues. V was clipped by 3 bases and J by 9 bases, with 21 bases between them. Germline V CDR1 and CDR2: SGHKS, YYEKEE (reference sequence). For the CDR3, the DNA is TGTGCCAGCAGCTCGGCGGCCTTCGGGTCAGAAAGCTACACCTTC. Amino acid sequence: CASSSAAFGSESYTF. The full variable domain, completed using reference TRBV5-5 and TRBJ1-2, is DAGVTQSPTHLIKTRGQQVTLRCSPISGHKSVSWYQQVLGQGPQFIFQYYEKEERGRGNFPDRFSARQFPNYSSELNVNALLLGDSALYLCASSSAAFGSESYTFGSGTRLTVV.

The chain links TRBV5-6 to TRBJ2-4, with 15 bases fitting TRBD2. The CDR3 sequence is 15 residues long. Germline V lookup: CDR1 SGHDT, CDR2 YYEEEE. J gave up 13 bases and V 4 bases, and 9 bases lay outside the gene matches. The CDR3 coding sequence is TGTGCCAGCAGCGCACGGACTAGCGGGGGGGTTAAGCAGTACTTC. Translation gives CASSARTSGGVKQYF.

This chain links TRBV30 with TRBJ1-2, with D perhaps matching TRBD1 (5 bases). The CDR3 has 14 amino acids. Trimming shortened V by 0 bases and J by 8 bases, and 16 bases separated the two germline ends. Germline CDR1 GTSNPN, CDR2 SVGIG (reference sequence). CDR3 in amino acids: CAWSVGTLSTGYTF. The CDR3 DNA is TGTGCCTGGAGTGTAGGGACCCTGAGTACGGGCTACACCTTC.

This chain links TRBV30 with TRBJ2-7; 10 bases match TRBD1. The J segment lost 7 bases and the V segment lost 5 bases, leaving 5 bases of the junction unmatched. Looked up from germline, CDR1 is GTSNPN and CDR2 is SVGIG (reference sequence). This CDR3 contains 12 residues. CDR3 DNA sequence: TGTGCCTGGCGACAGGGGGCGAGGGAGCAGTACTTC. This gives the protein CAWRQGAREQYF.

This clonotype was seen repeatedly, ten times or more. The J gene is TRBJ2-1, the V gene TRBV20-1; D is possibly TRBD1 (5 bases). Germline assignment: CDR1 DFQATT and CDR2 SNEGSKA (reference sequence). This CDR3 is 12 amino acids long. V was pared by 6 bases and J by 2 bases, with 8 bases between. CDR3 residues: CSAGQAYNEQFF. DNA of the CDR3: TGCAGTGCGGGGCAGGCCTACAATGAGCAGTTCTTC.

The CDR3 nucleotides are TGCGCCAGCAGCTTGTTTCCAGAAACGAAAGGAGGCCAGTACTTC. Its protein product is CASSLFPETKGGQYF. V gene TRBV5-1 combines with J gene TRBJ2-5; D possibly corresponds to TRBD2 (5 bases). Trimming removed 1 base from V and 10 bases from J, with 20 bases in between. The CDR3 runs 15 residues. CDR1 and CDR2 (germline): SGHRS, YFSETQ.

V gene TRBV18 combines with J gene TRBJ2-2; a possible D gene is TRBD2 (5 bases). Germline CDR1 is KGHSH and CDR2 is LQKENI. The length of the CDR3 is 16 residues. Trimming stripped 0 bases from V and 1 base from J, with 9 bases between. As DNA, the CDR3 is TGTGCCAGCTCACCACCCAACGGGATGAACACCGGGGAGCTGTTTTTT. Its translation is CASSPPNGMNTGELFF.

The V and J genes are TRBV20-1 and TRBJ2-3; tentatively, D is TRBD1 or TRBD2 (5 bases each). The CDR3 is 13 residues long. V was pared by 6 bases and J by 2 bases, with 12 bases between. Germline CDR1 DFQATT, CDR2 SNEGSKA (reference sequence). In nucleotides, the CDR3 is TGCAGTGCCCCCGGGGCGGCCACAGATACGCAGTATTTT. Protein: CSAPGAATDTQYF.

This clonotype appeared a few times. The V gene is TRBV10-2, the J gene TRBJ1-4, with 7 bases matching TRBD1. The J segment lost 4 bases and the V segment lost 8 bases, leaving 4 bases of the junction unmatched. CDR1 and CDR2 from the germline V gene are WSHSY and SAAADI. The CDR3 runs 13 residues. The CDR3 coding sequence is TGCGCCAGCGGGGGGGACAGTAATGAAAAACTGTTTTTT. It codes for CASGGDSNEKLFF.

This clonotype was detected only a few times. The V call is TRBV5-1, the J call TRBJ2-1; tentative D call: TRBD1 (6 bases). CDR1 is SGHRS, CDR2 YFSETQ, per germline. CDR3 length: 16 residues. The germline V and J ends were trimmed by 1 base and 7 bases, with 18 bases remaining between them. The CDR3 loop reads CASSLRSGDMDNEQFF. The DNA of the CDR3 is TGCGCCAGCAGCTTGAGGTCAGGGGACATGGATAATGAGCAGTTCTTC. Filled out from reference TRBV5-1 and TRBJ2-1, the complete variable domain reads KAGVTQTPRYLIKTRGQQVTLSCSPISGHRSVSWYQQTPGQGLQFLFEYFSETQRNKGNFPGRFSGRQFSNSRSEMNVSTLELGDSALYLCASSLRSGDMDNEQFFGPGTRLTVL.

This clonotype was found a few times. This rearrangement joins TRBV6-1 to TRBJ2-7; 7 bases agree with TRBD1. Germline V CDR1 and CDR2: MNHNS, SASEGT. J lost 7 bases, V lost 7 bases, and 13 bases had no gene match. The CDR3 is 14 residues long. The CDR3 nucleotides are TGTGCCAGCACCAAGCCCCGGGACAGCCGGGAGCAGTACTTC. Its translation: CASTKPRDSREQYF.

This clonotype was observed at least ten times. V and J are TRBV12-5 and TRBJ2-2; D is unresolved. There are 13 residues in the CDR3. With 1 base removed from V and 4 bases from J, the gap between germline ends came to 4 bases. Germline assignment: CDR1 LGHNT and CDR2 FRNRAP. CDR3: CASGLGVTGELFF. In nucleotides, the CDR3 is TGTGCTAGTGGTTTGGGAGTCACCGGGGAGCTGTTTTTT.

This clonotype was recorded once. The genes are TRBV4-1 and TRBJ1-1; D not resolved. The CDR3 extends over 14 amino acids. V shed 0 bases and J shed 6 bases, with 11 bases lying between them. Germline assignment: CDR1 MGHRA and CDR2 YSYEKL. The chain's CDR3 is CASSQDLGFPEAFF. For the CDR3, the DNA is TGCGCCAGCAGCCAAGATCTTGGCTTTCCTGAAGCTTTCTTT.

The table lists this clonotype with many counts. The chain combines TRBV6-1 with TRBJ1-2; 7 bases map to TRBD1. CDR3 length: 16 amino acids. Germline CDR1 and CDR2: MNHNS and SASEGT. V trimming: 5 bases; J trimming: 7 bases; junction bases outside the gene matches: 16. The CDR3 protein is CASSTQGDRQGRGYTF. The CDR3 DNA reads as TGTGCCAGCAGTACCCAAGGGGACCGACAGGGCCGTGGCTACACCTTC.

This clonotype has a count of ten or more. The chain is built from TRBV20-1 and TRBJ2-1; TRBD1 agrees at 9 bases. Germline V gene data show CDR1 as DFQATT and CDR2 as SNEGSKA (reference sequence). V lost 6 bases to trimming and J lost 4 bases; unmatched junction nucleotides: 7. The CDR3 runs 14 residues. Here the CDR3 DNA reads TGCAGTGCGGAGGGACAGGGTGGATACAATGAGCAGTTCTTC. It translates to CSAEGQGGYNEQFF.

This clonotype was observed a few times. This chain uses TRBV4-1 with TRBJ2-1; 8 nucleotides line up with TRBD2. Looked up from germline, CDR1 is MGHRA and CDR2 is YSYEKL. The CDR3 contains 15 residues. The junction had 7 bases not matched to a gene; V was cut back by 2 bases and J by 7 bases. CDR3 sequence: CASSQTGTRINEQFF. The CDR3 nucleotides read TGCGCCAGCAGCCAAACCGGGACTAGAATAAATGAGCAGTTCTTC.

The chain uses TRBV30 and TRBJ2-1, with unresolved D. This CDR3 has 15 residues. V was trimmed by 2 bases and J by 5 bases, leaving 16 bases between them. CDR1 is GTSNPN and CDR2 is SVGIG in the germline V gene (reference sequence). DNA for the CDR3: TGTGCCTGGAGTCGGTTAGCCTTAGGAGACAATGAGCAGTTCTTC. Translation gives CAWSRLALGDNEQFF.